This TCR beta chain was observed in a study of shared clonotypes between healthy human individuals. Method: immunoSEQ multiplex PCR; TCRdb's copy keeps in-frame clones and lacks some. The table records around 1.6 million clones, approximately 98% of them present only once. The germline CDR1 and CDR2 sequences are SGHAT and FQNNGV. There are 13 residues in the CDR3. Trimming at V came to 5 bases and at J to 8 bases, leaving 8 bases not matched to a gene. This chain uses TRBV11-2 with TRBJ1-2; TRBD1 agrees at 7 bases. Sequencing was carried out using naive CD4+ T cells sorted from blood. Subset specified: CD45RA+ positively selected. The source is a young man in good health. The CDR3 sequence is CASSLTTGRGYTF. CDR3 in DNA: TGTGCCAGCAGCCTTACGACAGGGAGGGGCTACACCTTC. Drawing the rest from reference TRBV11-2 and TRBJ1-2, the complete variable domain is EAGVAQSPRYKIIEKRQSVAFWCNPISGHATLYWYQQILGQGPKLLIQFQNNGVVDDSQLPKDRFSAERLKGVDSTLKIQPAKLEDSAVYLCASSLTTGRGYTFGSGTRLTVV.